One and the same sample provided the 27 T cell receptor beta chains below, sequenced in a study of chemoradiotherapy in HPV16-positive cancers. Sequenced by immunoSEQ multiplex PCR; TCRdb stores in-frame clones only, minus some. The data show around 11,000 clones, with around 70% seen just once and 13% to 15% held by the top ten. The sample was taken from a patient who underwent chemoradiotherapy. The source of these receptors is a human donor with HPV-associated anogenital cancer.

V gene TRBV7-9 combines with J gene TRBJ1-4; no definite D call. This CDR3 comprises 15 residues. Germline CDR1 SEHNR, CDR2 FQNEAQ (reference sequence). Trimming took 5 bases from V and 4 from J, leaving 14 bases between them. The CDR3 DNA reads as TGTGCCAGCAGCCCCGACCGGATTTATAATGAAAAACTGTTTTTT. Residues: CASSPDRIYNEKLFF.

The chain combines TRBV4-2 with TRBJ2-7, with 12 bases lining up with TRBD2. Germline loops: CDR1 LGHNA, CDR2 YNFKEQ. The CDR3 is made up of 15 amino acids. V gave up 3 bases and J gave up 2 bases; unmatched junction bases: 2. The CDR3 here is CASSHGLAGTYEQYF. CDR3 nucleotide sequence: TGTGCCAGCAGCCATGGACTAGCGGGGACCTACGAGCAGTACTTC.

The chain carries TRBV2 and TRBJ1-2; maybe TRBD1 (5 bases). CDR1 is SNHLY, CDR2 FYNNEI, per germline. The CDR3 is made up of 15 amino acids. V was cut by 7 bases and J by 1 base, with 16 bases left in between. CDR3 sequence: CASINRDWGNYGYTF. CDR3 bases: TGTGCCAGCATCAACCGGGACTGGGGTAACTATGGCTACACCTTC. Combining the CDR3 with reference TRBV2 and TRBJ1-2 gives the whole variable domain EPEVTQTPSHQVTQMGQEVILRCVPISNHLYFYWYRQILGQKVEFLVSFYNNEISEKSEIFDDQFSVERPDGSNFTLKIRSTKLEDSAMYFCASINRDWGNYGYTFGSGTRLTVV.

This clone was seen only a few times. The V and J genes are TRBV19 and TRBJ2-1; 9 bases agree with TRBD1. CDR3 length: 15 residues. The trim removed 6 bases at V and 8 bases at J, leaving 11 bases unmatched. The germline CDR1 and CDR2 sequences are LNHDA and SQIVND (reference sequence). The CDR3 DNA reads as TGTGCCAGTAGCTCCGGGACAGGGAGATTTCATGAGCAGTTCTTC. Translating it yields CASSSGTGRFHEQFF.

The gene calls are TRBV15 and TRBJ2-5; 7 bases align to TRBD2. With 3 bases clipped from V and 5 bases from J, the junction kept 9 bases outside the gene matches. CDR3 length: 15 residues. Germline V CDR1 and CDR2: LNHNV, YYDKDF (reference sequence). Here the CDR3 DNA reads TGTGCCACCAGCAGGACACGACAAGCGGGGGAGACCCAGTACTTC. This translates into CATSRTRQAGETQYF.

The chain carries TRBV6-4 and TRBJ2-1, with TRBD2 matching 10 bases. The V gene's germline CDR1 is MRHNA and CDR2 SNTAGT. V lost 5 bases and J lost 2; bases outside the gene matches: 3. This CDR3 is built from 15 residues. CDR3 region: CASSFLAGAYNEQFF. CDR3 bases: TGTGCCAGCAGTTTCCTAGCGGGGGCCTACAATGAGCAGTTCTTC.

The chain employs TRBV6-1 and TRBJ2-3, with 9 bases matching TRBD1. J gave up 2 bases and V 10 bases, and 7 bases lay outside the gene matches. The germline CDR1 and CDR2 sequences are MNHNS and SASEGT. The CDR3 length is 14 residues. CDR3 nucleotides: TGTGCCACCGACGGGACAGGGCACACAGATACGCAGTATTTT. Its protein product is CATDGTGHTDTQYF.

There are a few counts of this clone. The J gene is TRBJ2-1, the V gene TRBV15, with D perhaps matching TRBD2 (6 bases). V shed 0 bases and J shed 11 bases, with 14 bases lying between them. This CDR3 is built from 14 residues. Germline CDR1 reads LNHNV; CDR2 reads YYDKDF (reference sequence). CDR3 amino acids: CATSRDLSGGKQFF. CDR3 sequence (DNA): TGTGCCACCAGCAGAGATCTGTCCGGGGGTAAGCAGTTCTTC.

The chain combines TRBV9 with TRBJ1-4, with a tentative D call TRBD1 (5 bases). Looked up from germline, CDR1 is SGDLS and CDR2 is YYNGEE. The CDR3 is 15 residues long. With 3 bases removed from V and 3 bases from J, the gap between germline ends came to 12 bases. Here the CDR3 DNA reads TGTGCCAGCAGCGCAGAACTGGGGGCTAATGAAAAACTGTTTTTT. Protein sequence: CASSAELGANEKLFF.

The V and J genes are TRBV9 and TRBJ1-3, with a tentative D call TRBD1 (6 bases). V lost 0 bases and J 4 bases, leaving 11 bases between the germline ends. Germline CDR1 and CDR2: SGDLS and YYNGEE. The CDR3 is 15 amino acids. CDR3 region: CASSVEDSGGNTIYF. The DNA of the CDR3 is TGTGCCAGCAGCGTAGAGGACAGCGGGGGAAACACCATATATTTT.

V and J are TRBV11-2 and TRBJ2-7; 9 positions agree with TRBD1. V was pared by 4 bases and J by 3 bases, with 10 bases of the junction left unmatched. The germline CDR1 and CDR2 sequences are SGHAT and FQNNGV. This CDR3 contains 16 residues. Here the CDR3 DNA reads TGTGCCAGCAGCTCTGATACCGGGACAGGGAACTACGAGCAGTACTTC. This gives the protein CASSSDTGTGNYEQYF.

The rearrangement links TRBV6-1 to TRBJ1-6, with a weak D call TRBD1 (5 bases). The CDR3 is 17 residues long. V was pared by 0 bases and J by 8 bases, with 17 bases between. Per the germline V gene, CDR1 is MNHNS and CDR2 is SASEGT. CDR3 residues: CASSEASGGGGYSPLHF. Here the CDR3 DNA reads TGTGCCAGCAGTGAAGCCTCGGGGGGGGGAGGATATTCACCCCTCCACTTT.

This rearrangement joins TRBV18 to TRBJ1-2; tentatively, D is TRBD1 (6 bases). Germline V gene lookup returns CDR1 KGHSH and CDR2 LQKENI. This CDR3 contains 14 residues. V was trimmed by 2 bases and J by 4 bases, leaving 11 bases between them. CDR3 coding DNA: TGTGCCAGCTCACCAGAGGGGGGGAGCTATGGCTACACCTTC. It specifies CASSPEGGSYGYTF.

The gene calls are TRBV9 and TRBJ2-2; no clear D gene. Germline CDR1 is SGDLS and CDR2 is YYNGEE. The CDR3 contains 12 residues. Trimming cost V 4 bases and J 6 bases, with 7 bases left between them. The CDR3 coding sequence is TGTGCCAGCAGCCCTTTGCCCGGGGAGCTGTTTTTT. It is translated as CASSPLPGELFF.

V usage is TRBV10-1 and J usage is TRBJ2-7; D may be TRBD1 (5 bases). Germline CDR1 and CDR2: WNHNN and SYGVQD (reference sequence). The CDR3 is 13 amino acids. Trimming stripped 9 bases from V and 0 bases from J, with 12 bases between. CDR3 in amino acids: CARKDSFSYEQYF. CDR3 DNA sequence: TGCGCCAGAAAAGACAGCTTCTCCTACGAGCAGTACTTC.

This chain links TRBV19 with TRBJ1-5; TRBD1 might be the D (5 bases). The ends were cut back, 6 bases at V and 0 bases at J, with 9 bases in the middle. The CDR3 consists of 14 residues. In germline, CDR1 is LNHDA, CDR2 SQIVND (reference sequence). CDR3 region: CASRSQGSNQPQHF. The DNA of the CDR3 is TGTGCCAGTAGAAGTCAGGGTAGCAATCAGCCCCAGCATTTT.

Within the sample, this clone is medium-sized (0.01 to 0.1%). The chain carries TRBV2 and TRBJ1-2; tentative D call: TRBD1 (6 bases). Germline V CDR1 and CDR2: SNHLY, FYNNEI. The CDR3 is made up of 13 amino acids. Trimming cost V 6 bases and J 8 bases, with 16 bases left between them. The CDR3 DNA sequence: TGTGCCAGCAGCTGGACAGTCTATGAAGGCTACACCTTC. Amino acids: CASSWTVYEGYTF.

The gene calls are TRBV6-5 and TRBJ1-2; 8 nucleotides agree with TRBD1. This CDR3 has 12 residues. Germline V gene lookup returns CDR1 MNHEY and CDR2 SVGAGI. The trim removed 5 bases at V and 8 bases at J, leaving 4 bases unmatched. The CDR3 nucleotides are TGTGCCAGCAGTACAGGGGGAAAAGGCTACACCTTC. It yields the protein CASSTGGKGYTF.

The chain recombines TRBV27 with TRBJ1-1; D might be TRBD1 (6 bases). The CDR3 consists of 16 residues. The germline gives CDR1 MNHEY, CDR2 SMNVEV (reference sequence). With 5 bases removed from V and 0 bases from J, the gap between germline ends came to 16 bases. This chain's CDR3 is CASSPGQPTMNTEAFF. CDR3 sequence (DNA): TGTGCCAGCAGTCCAGGACAGCCAACCATGAACACTGAAGCTTTCTTT.

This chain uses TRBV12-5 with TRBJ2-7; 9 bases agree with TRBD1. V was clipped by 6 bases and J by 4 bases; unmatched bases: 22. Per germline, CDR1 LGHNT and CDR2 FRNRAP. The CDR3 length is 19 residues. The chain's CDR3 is CASGHSPRFYGTGWYEQYF. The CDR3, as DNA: TGTGCTAGTGGACACAGTCCGAGATTTTACGGGACAGGGTGGTACGAGCAGTACTTC.

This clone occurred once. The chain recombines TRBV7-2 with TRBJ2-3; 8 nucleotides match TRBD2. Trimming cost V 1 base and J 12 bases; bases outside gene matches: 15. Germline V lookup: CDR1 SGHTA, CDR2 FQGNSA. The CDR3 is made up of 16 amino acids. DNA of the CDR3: TGTGCCAGCAGCTTAGAGCGGACCCGGGGGGGCCGGAGTCAGTATTTT. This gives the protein CASSLERTRGGRSQYF.

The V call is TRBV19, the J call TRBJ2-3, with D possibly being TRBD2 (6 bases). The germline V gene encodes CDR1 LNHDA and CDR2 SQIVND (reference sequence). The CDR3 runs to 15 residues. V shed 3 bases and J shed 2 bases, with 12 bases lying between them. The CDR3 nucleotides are TGTGCCAGTAGTATTGGGGCGGGGATCACAGATACGCAGTATTTT. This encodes CASSIGAGITDTQYF.

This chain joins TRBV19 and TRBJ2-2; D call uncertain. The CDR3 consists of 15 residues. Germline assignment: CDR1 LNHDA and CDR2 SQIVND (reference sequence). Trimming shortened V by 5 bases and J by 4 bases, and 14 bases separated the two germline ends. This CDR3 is CASSRVDGFTGELFF. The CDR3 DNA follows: TGTGCCAGTAGTCGGGTAGATGGATTCACCGGGGAGCTGTTTTTT.

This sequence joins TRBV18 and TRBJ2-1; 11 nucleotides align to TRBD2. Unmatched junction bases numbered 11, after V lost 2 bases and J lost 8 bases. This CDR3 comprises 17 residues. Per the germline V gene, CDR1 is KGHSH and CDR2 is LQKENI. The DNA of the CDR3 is TGTGCCAGCTCACCAACTAGCGGGGGCTCTTCAAGCCATGAGCAGTTCTTC. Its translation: CASSPTSGGSSSHEQFF.

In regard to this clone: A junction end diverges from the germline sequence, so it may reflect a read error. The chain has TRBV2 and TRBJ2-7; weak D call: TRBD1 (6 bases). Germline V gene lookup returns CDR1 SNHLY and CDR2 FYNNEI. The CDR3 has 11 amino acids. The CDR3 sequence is CASSARTDLSF. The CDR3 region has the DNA TGTGCCAGCAGTGCCAGGACAGATTTGAGCTTC.

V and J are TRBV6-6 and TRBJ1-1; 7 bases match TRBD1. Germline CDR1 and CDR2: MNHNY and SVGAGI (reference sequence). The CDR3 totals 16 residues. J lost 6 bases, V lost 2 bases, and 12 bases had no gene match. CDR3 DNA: TGTGCCAGCAGTTACCGTGAGGGGGCGGGTAGGGCTGAAGCTTTCTTT. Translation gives CASSYREGAGRAEAFF.

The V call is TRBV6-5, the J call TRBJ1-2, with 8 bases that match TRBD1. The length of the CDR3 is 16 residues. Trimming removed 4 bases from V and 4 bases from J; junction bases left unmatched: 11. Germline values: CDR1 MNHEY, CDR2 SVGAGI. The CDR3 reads CASSSGGQDGVYGYTF. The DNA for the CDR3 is TGTGCCAGCAGTTCCGGGGGACAGGACGGGGTCTATGGCTACACCTTC.